Presented here are 8 T cell receptor beta chains from one specimen sequenced in a study of cytomegalovirus exposure and HLA in healthy donors (dated by TCRdb to 2017 to 2019). Libraries were built with the immunoSEQ multiplex PCR assay. What TCRdb holds here is the immuneACCESS table cut down to in-frame rearrangements. Part of the clones is not present; checked against another copy, under half of the missing clones reflect an unresolved V gene, and the others are unexplained. This sample is represented by 95,000 to 120,000 clones; around 95% of them were singletons. The ten largest clones add up to roughly 0.7% of the sample. Sequencing was carried out using PBMCs. The receptors stem from a woman younger than 35 in good health and CMV-seronegative.

The V gene is TRBV19, the J gene TRBJ2-7, with D perhaps TRBD1 (6 bases). Germline CDR1 is LNHDA and CDR2 is SQIVND (reference sequence). Trimming removed 3 bases at V and 3 bases at J, with 21 bases between. The CDR3 loop spans 17 amino acids. The CDR3 is CASSIRSWTVGDYEQYF. Here the CDR3 DNA reads TGTGCCAGTAGTATCCGCAGTTGGACAGTCGGGGACTACGAGCAGTACTTC.

The V call is TRBV4-3, the J call TRBJ2-7, with a possible D match to TRBD2 (6 bases). The germline CDR1 and CDR2 sequences are LGHNA and YSLEER. V shed 3 bases and J shed 0 bases, with 9 bases lying between them. The CDR3 extends over 14 amino acids. CDR3 nucleotide sequence: TGCGCCAGCAGCCACGCGGGGTTCTCCTACGAGCAGTACTTC. Residues: CASSHAGFSYEQYF.

The V gene is TRBV10-3, the J gene TRBJ1-4; possibly TRBD1 for D (6 bases). CDR3 length: 15 residues. Germline loops: CDR1 ENHRY, CDR2 SYGVKD. Trimming removed 5 bases from V and 5 bases from J, with 15 bases in between. The CDR3 DNA is TGTGCCATCAGTAGGACGACAGGCTTGAATGAAAAACTGTTTTTT. As protein: CAISRTTGLNEKLFF.

The chain recombines TRBV7-9 with TRBJ2-5; 7 bases are shared with TRBD1. The germline V gene encodes CDR1 SEHNR and CDR2 FQNEAQ (reference sequence). With V trimmed by 4 bases and J by 5 bases, 7 bases remained unmatched. The CDR3 spans 14 residues. The CDR3 DNA is TGTGCCAGCAGCTCGACAGGGACCTATGAGACCCAGTACTTC. Residues: CASSSTGTYETQYF. Full variable domain (missing parts from reference TRBV7-9 and TRBJ2-5): DTGVSQNPRHKITKRGQNVTFRCDPISEHNRLYWYRQTLGQGPEFLTYFQNEAQLEKSRLLSDRFSAERPKGSFSTLEIQRTEQGDSAMYLCASSSTGTYETQYFGPGTRLLVL.

V is TRBV27 and J is TRBJ2-3; 8 nucleotides line up with TRBD2. The ends lost 2 bases at V and 2 bases at J; junction bases unmatched: 9. This CDR3 has 17 residues. Germline V gene data show CDR1 as MNHEY and CDR2 as SMNVEV (reference sequence). DNA of the CDR3: TGTGCCAGCAGTTTAAGGGTAGTAGCGGGATCCACAGATACGCAGTATTTT. Translating it yields CASSLRVVAGSTDTQYF.

This clone has a single count. The gene calls are TRBV4-1 and TRBJ1-6; D is ambiguous. CDR1 MGHRA and CDR2 YSYEKL come from the germline V gene. The V and J ends lost 3 bases and 7 bases respectively, with 4 bases between them. The CDR3 is 12 amino acids. The CDR3 DNA is TGCGCCAGCAGCCAGGAGAATTCACCCCTCCACTTT. Amino acid sequence: CASSQENSPLHF.

The J gene is TRBJ2-3, the V gene TRBV10-3; a weak D match, TRBD2 (6 bases). Germline V lookup: CDR1 ENHRY, CDR2 SYGVKD. V gave up 0 bases and J gave up 0 bases, with 7 bases separating them. The CDR3 is 15 amino acids. The CDR3 sequence is CAISESRGSTDTQYF. The CDR3 DNA sequence: TGTGCCATCAGTGAGTCTCGGGGGAGCACAGATACGCAGTATTTT.

The chain recombines TRBV5-4 with TRBJ2-1; D possibly corresponds to TRBD2 (5 bases). V gave up 0 bases and J gave up 7 bases, with 11 bases separating them. Germline V lookup: CDR1 SGHNT, CDR2 YYREEE (reference sequence). The CDR3 contains 14 residues. The CDR3 spells CASSLAIRGNEQFF. The CDR3 region has the DNA TGTGCCAGCAGCTTGGCCATCCGGGGAAATGAGCAGTTCTTC.